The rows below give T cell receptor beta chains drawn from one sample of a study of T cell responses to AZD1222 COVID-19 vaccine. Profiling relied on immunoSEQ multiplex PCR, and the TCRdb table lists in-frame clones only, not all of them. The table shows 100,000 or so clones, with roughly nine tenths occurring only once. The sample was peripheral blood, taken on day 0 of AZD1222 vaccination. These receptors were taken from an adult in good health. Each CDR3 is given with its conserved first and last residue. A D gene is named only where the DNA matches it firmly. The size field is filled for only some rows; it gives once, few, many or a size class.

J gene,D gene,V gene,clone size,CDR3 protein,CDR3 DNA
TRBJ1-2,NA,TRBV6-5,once,CASSYLAGVSGYTF,TGTGCCAGCAGTTACCTGGCAGGGGTTAGCGGCTACACCTTC
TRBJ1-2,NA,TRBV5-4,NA,CASSHHQGLGDGYTF,TGTGCCAGCAGCCACCACCAGGGTTTGGGGGATGGCTACACCTTC
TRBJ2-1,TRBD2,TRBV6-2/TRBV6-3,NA,CASSAGLAGGRSEQFF,TGTGCCAGCAGTGCCGGACTAGCGGGGGGGCGAAGTGAGCAGTTCTTC
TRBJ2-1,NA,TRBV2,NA,CASSGGEQFF,TGTGCCAGCAGTGGTGGTGAGCAGTTCTTC
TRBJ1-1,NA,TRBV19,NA,CASSIVGGSVTEAFF,TGTGCCAGTAGTATAGTTGGGGGAAGTGTCACTGAAGCTTTCTTT
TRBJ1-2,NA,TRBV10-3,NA,CAISEFGGQRNGYTF,TGTGCCATCAGTGAGTTCGGTGGCCAAAGAAACGGCTACACCTTC
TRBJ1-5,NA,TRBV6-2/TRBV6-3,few,CASSPSLGGRQPQHF,TGTGCCAGCAGTCCATCCCTGGGAGGACGCCAGCCCCAGCATTTT
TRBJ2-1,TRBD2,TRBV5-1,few,CASSLVLAGGPGEQFF,TGTGCCAGCAGCTTGGTCCTAGCGGGAGGGCCCGGGGAGCAGTTCTTC
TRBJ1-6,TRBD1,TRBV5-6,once,CASRSDRGTSPLHF,TGTGCCAGCAGATCCGACAGGGGCACTTCACCCCTCCACTTT
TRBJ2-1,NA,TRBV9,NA,CASSAAGVSYNEQFF,TGTGCCAGCAGCGCAGCAGGGGTGTCCTACAATGAGCAGTTCTTC
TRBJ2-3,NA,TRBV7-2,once,CASSFPGLVADTQYF,TGTGCCAGCAGCTTTCCGGGGTTGGTGGCAGATACGCAGTATTTT
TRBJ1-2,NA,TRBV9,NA,CASSVDPNYGYTF,TGTGCCAGCAGCGTAGATCCTAACTATGGCTACACCTTC
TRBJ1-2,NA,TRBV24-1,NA,CPTSHHDSGGYYGYTF,TGTCCCACCAGTCACCACGACTCCGGGGGCTACTATGGCTACACCTTC
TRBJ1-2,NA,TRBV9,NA,CASSVTEDGYTF,TGTGCCAGCAGCGTCACTGAAGATGGCTACACCTTC
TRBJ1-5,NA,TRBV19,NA,CASSAQAGVYSNQPQHF,TGTGCCAGTAGTGCGCAGGCAGGAGTGTATAGCAATCAGCCCCAGCATTTT
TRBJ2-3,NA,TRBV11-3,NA,CASSTRRPRGVSDTQYF,TGTGCCAGCAGCACCCGTCGGCCCCGAGGGGTTTCAGATACGCAGTATTTT
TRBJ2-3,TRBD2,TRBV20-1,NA,CSARVGLALHF,TGCAGTGCTAGAGTGGGACTAGCGCTGCATTTT
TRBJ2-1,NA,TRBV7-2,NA,CASSPTGTEQFF,TGTGCCAGCAGCCCAACAGGGACTGAGCAGTTCTTC
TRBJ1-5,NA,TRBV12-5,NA,CASGPWGGNQPQHF,TGTGCTAGTGGCCCATGGGGGGGCAATCAGCCCCAGCATTTT
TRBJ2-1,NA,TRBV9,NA,CASSVGSRPTYNEQFF,TGTGCCAGCAGCGTAGGTAGCAGGCCAACCTACAATGAGCAGTTCTTC
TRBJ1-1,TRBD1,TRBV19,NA,CASRYRGENTEAFF,TGTGCCAGTAGATACAGGGGTGAAAACACTGAAGCTTTCTTT
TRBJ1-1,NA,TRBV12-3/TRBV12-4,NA,CASSLKWRTEAFF,TGTGCCAGCAGTTTAAAGTGGCGGACTGAAGCTTTCTTT
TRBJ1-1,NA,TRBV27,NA,CASSLGDSRALTEAFF,TGTGCCAGCAGTTTAGGGGACTCACGGGCACTCACTGAAGCTTTCTTT
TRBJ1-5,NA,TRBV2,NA,CASGLGLNQPQHF,TGTGCCAGTGGACTAGGGTTAAATCAGCCCCAGCATTTT
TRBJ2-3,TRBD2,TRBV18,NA,CASSPLAGRADTQYF,TGTGCCAGCTCCCCCCTGGCGGGGAGGGCGGATACGCAGTATTTT